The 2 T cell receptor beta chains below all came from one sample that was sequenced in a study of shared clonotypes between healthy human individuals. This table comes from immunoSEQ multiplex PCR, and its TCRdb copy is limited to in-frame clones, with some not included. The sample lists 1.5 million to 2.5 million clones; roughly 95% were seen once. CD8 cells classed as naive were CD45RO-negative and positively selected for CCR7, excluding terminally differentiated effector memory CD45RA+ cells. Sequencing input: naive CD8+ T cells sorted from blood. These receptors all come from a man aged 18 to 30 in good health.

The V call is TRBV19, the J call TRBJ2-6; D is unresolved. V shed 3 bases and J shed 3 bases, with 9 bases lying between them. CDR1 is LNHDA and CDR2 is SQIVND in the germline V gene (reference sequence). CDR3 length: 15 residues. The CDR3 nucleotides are TGTGCCAGTAGTATCACGATAGTTGGGGCCAACGTCCTGACTTTC. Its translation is CASSITIVGANVLTF.

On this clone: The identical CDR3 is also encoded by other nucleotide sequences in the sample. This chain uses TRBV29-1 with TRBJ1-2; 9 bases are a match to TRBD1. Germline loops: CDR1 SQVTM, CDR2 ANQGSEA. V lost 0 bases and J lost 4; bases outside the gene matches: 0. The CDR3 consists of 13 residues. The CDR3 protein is CSVEEGQGYGYTF. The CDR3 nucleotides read TGCAGCGTTGAAGAGGGACAGGGCTATGGCTACACCTTC.